This T cell receptor (beta chain) was found in a study of shared clonotypes between healthy human individuals. In the original processing: From ImmunoSEQ came sequences covering only the junction and carrying no quality scores, so filtering differed. The method was immunoSEQ multiplex PCR; TCRdb's version includes in-frame clones alone and lacks a portion of them. V, J and clone size were drawn from that table, and D and trimming were deduced from the DNA. The sample has 1,500,000 or so clones; 98% are singletons. Trimming stripped 8 bases from V and 11 bases from J, with 18 bases between. CDR3 size: 12 residues. Germline CDR1 is SGHAT and CDR2 is FQNNGV. Regarding this clone: Its antigen is unidentified.

Points from the study as a whole: Clonotypes not shared had lower generation probabilities than those common to all four donors.

This sequence was found in a man in his thirties or forties in good health. The V and J genes are TRBV11-2 and TRBJ1-1; D might be TRBD1 (6 bases). What was sequenced was naive CD4+ T cells sorted from blood. Described subset: CD45RA+ positively selected. The DNA for the CDR3 is TGTGCCAGCGGAGGACAGTTGAGTTACGCTTTCTTT. The encoded protein is CASGGQLSYAFF.